This is a list of T cell receptor beta chains from one sample in a study of monozygotic twins with inflammatory bowel disease. TCRdb re-called the 5' RACE reads; every CDR3 protein appears as one record, without DNA. The sample totals some 400,000 distinct CDR3 sequences. Input material: blood. The source is a human donor with ulcerative colitis or Crohn's disease, or a healthy co-twin of an affected twin (not recorded which). CDR3s include the opening cysteine and the closing phenylalanine or tryptophan.

CDR3 protein	V gene	J gene
CASSHTWGHNYGYTF	TRBV21-1	TRBJ1-2
CASSLTSVRRETQYF	TRBV7-2	TRBJ2-5
CASLERGQGGELFF	TRBV19	TRBJ2-2
CASRRGVTNTGELFF	TRBV5-6	TRBJ2-2
CASSLGSGDTEAFF	TRBV5-1	TRBJ1-1
CSARDRHNRERYTEAFF	TRBV20-1	TRBJ1-1
CASSGGLAEPYEQYF	TRBV5-6	TRBJ2-7
CASSLLDPSKETQYF	TRBV5-1	TRBJ2-5
CASSSLASGASNQPQHF	TRBV12-3/TRBV12-4	TRBJ1-5
CSARDIPTGELFF	TRBV20-1	TRBJ2-2
CASSLGERPNTEAFF	TRBV9	TRBJ1-1
CAVPGDYGYTF	TRBV7-9	TRBJ1-2
CASSLAGTSNYGYTF	TRBV6-1	TRBJ1-2
CASSLVSGEGYNEQFF	TRBV5-1	TRBJ2-1
CASSPNPIGSGRTDTQYF	TRBV5-1	TRBJ2-3
CASSVSTSGKPPNIQYF	TRBV9	TRBJ2-4
CASSLARTDEQYF	TRBV7-2	TRBJ2-7
CASSYSAGVNTDTQYF	TRBV6-5	TRBJ2-3
CASSFRRDNEQFF	TRBV5-6	TRBJ2-1
CASSQGILRTGELFF	TRBV18	TRBJ2-2
CSARESGAFSYEQYF	TRBV20-1	TRBJ2-7
CSAHLYNEQFF	TRBV20-1	TRBJ2-1
CASSVEGQGYEQYF	TRBV9	TRBJ2-7
CATTNQPSTDTQYF	TRBV7-2	TRBJ2-3
CSAIAGGKDTQYF	TRBV20-1	TRBJ2-3
CASSFPFGGTEAFF	TRBV7-9	TRBJ1-1
CASSPGTSPYEQYF	TRBV7-6	TRBJ2-7
CASSSTGTLPPINEQFF	TRBV5-1	TRBJ2-1
CASRTPRTGVDQPQHF	TRBV6-1	TRBJ1-5
CASGFLDEQYF	TRBV12-5	TRBJ2-7
CAWSPGLADYEQYF	TRBV30	TRBJ2-7
CASSPQGGKYGYTF	TRBV18	TRBJ1-2
CASSIADISYEQYF	TRBV19	TRBJ2-7
CASSLAASGGRREQYF	TRBV5-1	TRBJ2-7
CASTRGPFSYNEQFF	TRBV3-1	TRBJ2-1
CASSYRAAWGETQYF	TRBV6-5	TRBJ2-5
CASSPSRGLGGNTIYF	TRBV12-3/TRBV12-4	TRBJ1-3
CASSVPGQDYNEQFF	TRBV7-8	TRBJ2-1
CASKGQGSSEAFF	TRBV19	TRBJ1-1
CASSLGTGVIYGYTF	TRBV7-9	TRBJ1-2
CASSYDRPHTEAFF	TRBV6-6	TRBJ1-1
CASSLRSLAGGTDTQYF	TRBV7-9	TRBJ2-3
CASTPSVGGLAKNIQYF	TRBV7-2	TRBJ2-4
CASDSSRTRNQPQHF	TRBV2	TRBJ1-5
CASSLGGIATGELFF	TRBV11-2	TRBJ2-2
CASSYRGGRADTQYF	TRBV6-2/TRBV6-3	TRBJ2-3